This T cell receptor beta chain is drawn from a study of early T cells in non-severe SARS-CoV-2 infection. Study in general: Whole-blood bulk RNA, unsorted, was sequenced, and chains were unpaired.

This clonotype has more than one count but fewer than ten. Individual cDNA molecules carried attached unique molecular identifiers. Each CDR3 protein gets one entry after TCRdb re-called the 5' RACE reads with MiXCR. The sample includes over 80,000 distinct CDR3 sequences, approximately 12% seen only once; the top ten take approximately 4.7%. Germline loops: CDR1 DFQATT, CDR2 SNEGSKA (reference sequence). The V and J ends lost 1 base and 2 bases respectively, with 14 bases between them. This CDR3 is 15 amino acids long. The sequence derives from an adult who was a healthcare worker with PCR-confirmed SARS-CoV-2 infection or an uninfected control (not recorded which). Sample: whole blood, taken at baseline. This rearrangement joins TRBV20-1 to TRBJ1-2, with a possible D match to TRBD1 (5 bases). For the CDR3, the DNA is TGCAGTGCTAGAGTTAGGGCAGGGTCCAACTATGGCTACACCTTC. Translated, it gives CSARVRAGSNYGYTF.